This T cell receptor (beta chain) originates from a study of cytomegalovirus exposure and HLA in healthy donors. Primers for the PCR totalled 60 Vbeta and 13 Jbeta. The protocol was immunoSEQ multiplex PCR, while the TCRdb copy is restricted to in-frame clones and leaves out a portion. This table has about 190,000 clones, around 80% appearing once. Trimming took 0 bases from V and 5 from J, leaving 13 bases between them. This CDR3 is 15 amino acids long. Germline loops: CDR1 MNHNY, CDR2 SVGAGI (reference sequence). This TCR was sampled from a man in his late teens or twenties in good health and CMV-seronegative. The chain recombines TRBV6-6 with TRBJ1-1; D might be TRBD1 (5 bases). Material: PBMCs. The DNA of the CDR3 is TGTGCCAGCAGTTACTCTACCCAAAAGGGGACTGAAGCTTTCTTT. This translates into CASSYSTQKGTEAFF.